The 10 T cell receptor beta chains listed next were all sequenced from one sample in a study of blood T cell repertoires in COVID-19. The protocol was immunoSEQ multiplex PCR, while the TCRdb copy is restricted to in-frame clones and leaves out a portion. The sample has around 460,000 clones, around nine tenths seen once. Sequencing was carried out using peripheral blood. All receptors come from a young man with COVID-19, enrolled during active disease.

The sample holds one count of this clone. The CDR3 loop is CASSFGTGISYNEQFF. The CDR3 DNA reads as TGTGCCAGCAGCTTTGGGACAGGGATCTCCTACAATGAGCAGTTCTTC. V is TRBV13 and J is TRBJ2-1; 9 nucleotides line up with TRBD1. J was trimmed by 0 bases and V by 3 bases; bases with no gene match: 3. This CDR3 has 16 amino acids. Per the germline V gene, CDR1 is PRHDT and CDR2 is FYEKMQ (reference sequence).

The table lists this clone with a count of one. The V call is TRBV12-5, the J call TRBJ2-5; 7 bases are a match to TRBD1. The CDR3 has 15 amino acids. The trim removed 2 bases at V and 1 base at J, leaving 4 bases unmatched. From germline, CDR1 is LGHNT and CDR2 FRNRAP. CDR3 coding DNA: TGTGCTAGTGGTTTGTCACAGGGGTTCCAAGAGACCCAGTACTTC. Protein: CASGLSQGFQETQYF.

In this sample, this clone turned up once. The chain has TRBV30 and TRBJ1-1; 7 nucleotides align to TRBD1. The germline V gene encodes CDR1 GTSNPN and CDR2 SVGIG (reference sequence). The CDR3 spans 13 residues. V shed 3 bases, J shed 0 bases, and the junction held 1 base outside the gene matches. In DNA form, the CDR3 reads TGTGCCTGGAGGACAGGGCTGAACACTGAAGCTTTCTTT. It codes for CAWRTGLNTEAFF.

CDR3 region: CASSRTSGGRDTQYF. CDR3 in DNA: TGTGCCAGTAGTCGGACTAGCGGGGGGAGGGATACGCAGTATTTT. The chain recombines TRBV19 with TRBJ2-3; 14 bases match TRBD2. The CDR3 is 15 residues long. Trimming cost V 5 bases and J 6 bases; bases outside gene matches: 4. The germline V gene encodes CDR1 LNHDA and CDR2 SQIVND (reference sequence). The whole variable domain, remainder taken from reference TRBV19 and TRBJ2-3, is DGGITQSPKYLFRKEGQNVTLSCEQNLNHDAMYWYRQDPGQGLRLIYYSQIVNDFQKGDIAEGYSVSREKKESFPLTVTSAQKNPTAFYLCASSRTSGGRDTQYFGPGTRLTVL.

The chain combines TRBV7-8 with TRBJ2-7; 7 bases align to TRBD1. The germline CDR1 and CDR2 sequences are SGHVS and FQNEAQ. V lost 1 base, J lost 4 bases, and 4 bases stayed unmatched. The CDR3 sequence is 14 residues long. The DNA for the CDR3 is TGTGCCAGCAGCTTAGGTGCCAGGGGGTACGAGCAGTACTTC. As protein: CASSLGARGYEQYF.

The sample holds one count of this clone. The chain employs TRBV5-6 and TRBJ1-6, with 7 bases matching TRBD1. J was trimmed by 9 bases and V by 1 base; bases with no gene match: 4. The CDR3 consists of 14 residues. Germline values: CDR1 SGHDT, CDR2 YYEEEE. CDR3 nucleotide sequence: TGTGCCAGCAGCTTGCGACAGGGCAGTTCACCCCTCCACTTT. It is translated as CASSLRQGSSPLHF.

This clone was counted a single time. The chain has TRBV30 and TRBJ2-7, with 9 bases lining up with TRBD1. Losses at the gene ends were 6 bases for V and 2 bases for J; bases not matched to a gene: 8. The CDR3 extends over 14 amino acids. Germline loops: CDR1 GTSNPN, CDR2 SVGIG (reference sequence). The CDR3 DNA reads as TGTGCCTGTAGAGACAGGGGGGGCCCCTACGAGCAGTACTTC. Its protein is CACRDRGGPYEQYF.

This chain joins TRBV5-8 and TRBJ2-3, with 10 bases aligning to TRBD2. The CDR3 is 16 residues long. Germline CDR1 is SGHTS and CDR2 is YDEGEE. J was trimmed by 2 bases and V by 4 bases; bases with no gene match: 7. CDR3 sequence: CASSPGLAEITDTQYF. The CDR3 region has the DNA TGTGCCAGCAGCCCCGGACTAGCGGAAATCACAGATACGCAGTATTTT.

Worth noting for this clone: Distinct nucleotide sequences in the sample also encode this CDR3. The genes are TRBV15 and TRBJ1-5; tentatively, D is TRBD1 (5 bases). CDR1 LNHNV and CDR2 YYDKDF come from the germline V gene (reference sequence). CDR3 length: 15 amino acids. Trimming left V 3 bases short and J 1 base short, with 10 bases between. The CDR3 region is CATSRGGGSNQPQHF. For the CDR3, the DNA is TGTGCCACCAGCAGGGGGGGAGGCAGCAATCAGCCCCAGCATTTT.

CDR3 sequence reads: CASSPQAQQETQYF. The CDR3 DNA follows: TGCGCCAGCAGCCCTCAGGCACAGCAAGAGACCCAGTACTTC. The rearrangement links TRBV5-1 to TRBJ2-5; D is ambiguous. Germline CDR1 SGHRS, CDR2 YFSETQ. This CDR3 is built from 14 residues. The V and J ends lost 4 bases and 2 bases respectively, with 12 bases between them. Based on the CDR3 plus reference TRBV5-1 and TRBJ2-5, the full variable domain is KAGVTQTPRYLIKTRGQQVTLSCSPISGHRSVSWYQQTPGQGLQFLFEYFSETQRNKGNFPGRFSGRQFSNSRSEMNVSTLELGDSALYLCASSPQAQQETQYFGPGTRLLVL.